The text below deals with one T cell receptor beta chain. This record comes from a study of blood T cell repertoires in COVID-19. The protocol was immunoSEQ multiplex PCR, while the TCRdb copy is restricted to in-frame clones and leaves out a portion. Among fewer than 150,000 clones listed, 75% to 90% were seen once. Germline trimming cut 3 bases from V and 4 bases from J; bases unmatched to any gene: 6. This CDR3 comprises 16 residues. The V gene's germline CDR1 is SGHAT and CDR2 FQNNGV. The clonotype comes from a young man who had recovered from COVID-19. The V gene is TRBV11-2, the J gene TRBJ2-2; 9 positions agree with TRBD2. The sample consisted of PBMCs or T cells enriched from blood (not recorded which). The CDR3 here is CASSFSAGGPTGELFF. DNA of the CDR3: TGTGCCAGCAGCTTTTCGGCGGGAGGGCCCACCGGGGAGCTGTTTTTT.